Presented here are 3 T cell receptor beta chains from one specimen sequenced in a study of cytomegalovirus exposure and HLA in healthy donors. It was with 60 Vbeta and 13 Jbeta primers that the PCR ran. Some clones are missing from TCRdb's copy, which holds only in-frame ones; the method was immunoSEQ multiplex PCR. This repertoire shows under 200,000 clones, 75% found once; its top ten account for almost 3%. Material: PBMCs. The receptors come from a woman aged 50 to 65 in good health and CMV-seropositive.

The rearrangement links TRBV6-5 to TRBJ1-1; 8 bases match TRBD1. Germline loops: CDR1 MNHEY, CDR2 SVGAGI. The CDR3 runs 14 residues. J gave up 4 bases and V 1 base, and 2 bases lay outside the gene matches. The CDR3 nucleotides are TGTGCCAGCAGTTACTTAACAGGGGGCACTGAAGCTTTCTTT. This translates into CASSYLTGGTEAFF.

A few counts support this clone. The CDR3 sequence: CASSDGQLNNEQFF. In DNA, the CDR3 is TGTGCCAGCAGTGATGGACAGCTTAACAATGAGCAGTTCTTC. The chain recombines TRBV6-1 with TRBJ2-1, with D possibly matching TRBD1 (6 bases). The V end was cut by 3 bases, the J end by 5 bases, with 11 bases between. The V gene's germline CDR1 is MNHNS and CDR2 SASEGT. The CDR3 extends over 14 amino acids.

The V and J genes are TRBV27 and TRBJ2-7, with 8 bases lining up with TRBD1. With 6 bases clipped from V and 3 bases from J, the junction kept 10 bases outside the gene matches. This CDR3 has 15 residues. CDR1 MNHEY and CDR2 SMNVEV come from the germline V gene (reference sequence). CDR3 sequence (DNA): TGTGCCAGCAGCTCCCTTCAAACAGGGGGCTACGAGCAGTACTTC. Translated: CASSSLQTGGYEQYF.